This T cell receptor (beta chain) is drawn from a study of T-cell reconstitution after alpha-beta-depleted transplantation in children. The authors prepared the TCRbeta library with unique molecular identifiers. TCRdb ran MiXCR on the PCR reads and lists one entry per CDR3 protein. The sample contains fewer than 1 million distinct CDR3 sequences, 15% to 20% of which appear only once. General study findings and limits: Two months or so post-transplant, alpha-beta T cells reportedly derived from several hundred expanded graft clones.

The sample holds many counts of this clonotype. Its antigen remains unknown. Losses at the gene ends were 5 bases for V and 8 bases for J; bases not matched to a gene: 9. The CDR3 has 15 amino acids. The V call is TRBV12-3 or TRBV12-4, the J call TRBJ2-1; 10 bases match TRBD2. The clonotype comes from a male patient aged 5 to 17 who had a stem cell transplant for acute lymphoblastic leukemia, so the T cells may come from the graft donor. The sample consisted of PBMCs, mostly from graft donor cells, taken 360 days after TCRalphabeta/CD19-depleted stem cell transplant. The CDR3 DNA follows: TGTGCCAGCAGTCTCGCGAGCGGGAGGGCCGATGAGCAGTTCTTC. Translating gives CASSLASGRADEQFF.